This TCR beta chain was recorded in a study of control samples from healthy donors and cancer patients. Sequencing was performed with immunoSEQ multiplex PCR; in TCRdb, only in-frame clones are kept and a portion is missing. The sample has approximately 150,000 clones, nearly 90% seen once. The CDR3 is 15 residues long. With 6 bases removed from V and 3 bases from J, the gap between germline ends came to 14 bases. Germline CDR1 and CDR2: MNHEY and SMNVEV (reference sequence). The V and J genes are TRBV27 and TRBJ2-2; tentatively, D is TRBD1 (6 bases). This clonotype was obtained from a man aged 50 to 59 with head and neck cancer. Sequencing was done on a sample of PBMCs. The CDR3 here is CASSPLPGDTGELFF. The CDR3 DNA sequence: TGTGCCAGCAGCCCCCTCCCAGGGGACACCGGGGAGCTGTTTTTT.